This TCR beta chain was documented in a study of blood T cell repertoires in COVID-19. For the study at large: The analysed material was cDNA or gDNA that came from T cells, B-cell-depleted T cells, or PBMCs.

J lost 0 bases, V lost 6 bases, and 13 bases had no gene match. The CDR3 runs 17 residues. Germline values: CDR1 LNHDA, CDR2 SQIVND (reference sequence). Libraries were prepared by immunoSEQ multiplex PCR; TCRdb keeps only in-frame clonotypes and omits some of them. The sample records about 90,000 clones, around 87% being singletons. The chain carries TRBV19 and TRBJ1-2; 7 bases align to TRBD1. This TCR was sampled from a human donor in a cohort sampled during active COVID-19. The sample was peripheral blood. The CDR3 spells CASSLYQGVLANYGYTF. The CDR3 nucleotides are TGTGCCAGTAGCCTGTATCAGGGGGTGCTCGCTAACTATGGCTACACCTTC.